The 29 T cell receptor beta chains in this list originate from one sample, sequenced in a study of OX40 agonist ivuxolimab in advanced cancers. Libraries were prepared by immunoSEQ multiplex PCR; TCRdb keeps only in-frame clonotypes and omits some of them. The sample includes around 72,000 clones, roughly 89% of them seen just once. The sample consisted of CD4+ or CD8+ T cells sorted from blood, taken in a trial of the OX40 agonist ivuxolimab. Receptors originate from an adult with an advanced solid tumor such as melanoma, head and neck, liver or kidney cancer.

The CDR3 reads CAITGTGASGNTIYF. DNA for the CDR3: TGTGCCATCACCGGGACAGGGGCCTCTGGAAACACCATATATTTT. The chain recombines TRBV10-3 with TRBJ1-3; 10 bases are shared with TRBD1. V lost 7 bases to trimming and J lost 0 bases; unmatched junction nucleotides: 3. The CDR3 is 15 amino acids. Per the germline V gene, CDR1 is ENHRY and CDR2 is SYGVKD.

This rearrangement joins TRBV29-1 to TRBJ2-1; possibly TRBD1 or TRBD2 for D (6 bases each). This CDR3 comprises 15 residues. From germline, CDR1 is SQVTM and CDR2 ANQGSEA. Trimming removed 1 base at V and 0 bases at J, with 10 bases between. CDR3 region: CSVEGGGLSYNEQFF. CDR3 DNA sequence: TGCAGCGTTGAAGGAGGGGGACTCTCCTACAATGAGCAGTTCTTC.

The rearrangement links TRBV5-1 to TRBJ2-7; TRBD1 aligns across 8 bases. The germline V gene has CDR1 SGHRS and CDR2 YFSETQ. The CDR3 loop spans 16 amino acids. After removal of 6 bases from V and 7 bases from J, the junction contained 18 bases not matched to a gene. The CDR3 protein is CASTPRPDRDHPEQYF. In nucleotides, the CDR3 is TGCGCCAGCACCCCCCGGCCGGACAGGGACCATCCTGAGCAGTACTTC. Full variable domain (remainder filled in from reference TRBV5-1 and TRBJ2-7): KAGVTQTPRYLIKTRGQQVTLSCSPISGHRSVSWYQQTPGQGLQFLFEYFSETQRNKGNFPGRFSGRQFSNSRSEMNVSTLELGDSALYLCASTPRPDRDHPEQYFGPGTRLTVT.

This clone was observed once. The chain couples TRBV5-4 to TRBJ2-5, with 8 bases identical to TRBD2. Germline trimming cut 4 bases from V and 5 bases from J; bases unmatched to any gene: 7. The germline V gene has CDR1 SGHNT and CDR2 YYREEE (reference sequence). The CDR3 consists of 14 residues. The CDR3 DNA sequence: TGTGCCAGCAGCGGTTACGGACTAGCCGAGACCCAGTACTTC. Its protein is CASSGYGLAETQYF.

This clone was detected only a few times. V and J are TRBV9 and TRBJ1-6; no definite D call. Trimming shortened V by 3 bases and J by 7 bases, and 8 bases separated the two germline ends. The CDR3 is made up of 13 amino acids. In germline, CDR1 is SGDLS, CDR2 YYNGEE. In DNA, the CDR3 is TGTGCCAGCAGCGAAACCCCGAATTCACCCCTCCACTTT. This gives the protein CASSETPNSPLHF.

The chain recombines TRBV5-6 with TRBJ1-5; D may be TRBD1 (5 bases). CDR1 is SGHDT, CDR2 YYEEEE, per germline. The CDR3 runs 13 residues. With 2 bases removed from V and 9 bases from J, the gap between germline ends came to 12 bases. This CDR3 is CASSLGRERPQHF. The CDR3 coding sequence is TGTGCCAGCAGCTTAGGCAGGGAACGGCCCCAGCATTTT. The entire variable domain, with the rest obtained from reference TRBV5-6 and TRBJ1-5, is as follows: DAGVTQSPTHLIKTRGQQVTLRCSPKSGHDTVSWYQQALGQGPQFIFQYYEEEERQRGNFPDRFSGHQFPNYSSELNVNALLLGDSALYLCASSLGRERPQHFGDGTRLSIL.

The chain uses TRBV6-5 and TRBJ2-1; 10 bases align to TRBD2. J lost 6 bases, V lost 4 bases, and 3 bases had no gene match. Germline CDR1 and CDR2: MNHEY and SVGAGI. The CDR3 is 14 residues long. CDR3 sequence: CASSLAGGSNEQFF. CDR3 in DNA: TGTGCCAGCAGTTTAGCGGGAGGTAGCAATGAGCAGTTCTTC.

On this clone: Other DNA sequences in this sample translate to the same CDR3. The chain joins TRBV6-5 to TRBJ2-3; the D gene is possibly TRBD2 (6 bases). V lost 0 bases and J lost 5, with 9 bases in between. Per the germline V gene, CDR1 is MNHEY and CDR2 is SVGAGI. The length of the CDR3 is 14 residues. CDR3: CASSYSLGGDTQYF. The CDR3 DNA reads TGTGCCAGCAGTTACTCTCTGGGGGGAGATACGCAGTATTTT.

The chain links TRBV4-1 to TRBJ1-5, with 7 bases identical to TRBD1. V trimming: 3 bases; J trimming: 11 bases; junction bases outside the gene matches: 19. The CDR3 is 17 amino acids. Germline CDR1 MGHRA, CDR2 YSYEKL. The CDR3 sequence is CASSQGQGVGGTMTQHF. The CDR3 DNA reads as TGCGCCAGCAGCCAGGGGCAGGGGGTAGGGGGCACGATGACCCAGCATTTT.

V usage is TRBV27 and J usage is TRBJ2-7; weak D call: TRBD1 (6 bases). Germline loops: CDR1 MNHEY, CDR2 SMNVEV (reference sequence). This CDR3 region has 19 residues. Trimming cost V 2 bases and J 3 bases, with 26 bases left between them. CDR3 region: CASSLKKRGSKQFNYEQYF. In DNA form, the CDR3 reads TGTGCCAGCAGTTTAAAGAAGAGGGGGTCGAAGCAATTTAACTACGAGCAGTACTTC.

The rearrangement links TRBV7-9 to TRBJ1-5; maybe TRBD1 (6 bases). Germline V lookup: CDR1 SEHNR, CDR2 FQNEAQ (reference sequence). The CDR3 has 15 amino acids. V was clipped by 0 bases and J by 6 bases, with 12 bases between them. CDR3 protein: CASSLAPGGGQPQHF. For the CDR3, the DNA is TGTGCCAGCAGCTTAGCGCCAGGAGGGGGTCAGCCCCAGCATTTT.

The chain combines TRBV7-2 with TRBJ2-1; 7 nucleotides match TRBD2. V trimming: 5 bases; J trimming: 9 bases; junction bases outside the gene matches: 10. The CDR3 totals 14 residues. CDR1 and CDR2 (germline): SGHTA, FQGNSA. As DNA, the CDR3 is TGTGCCAGCAGCCTCCAGCGGGGTAGGAGTGAGCAGTTCTTC. Translated, it gives CASSLQRGRSEQFF.

The chain links TRBV7-9 to TRBJ2-1; the D is unclear. V gave up 6 bases and J gave up 4 bases, with 4 bases separating them. This CDR3 contains 11 residues. The germline V gene has CDR1 SEHNR and CDR2 FQNEAQ (reference sequence). CDR3 nucleotide sequence: TGTGCCAGCAGTCCTTACAATGAGCAGTTCTTC. Translation: CASSPYNEQFF. Full variable domain (rest looked up from reference TRBV7-9 and TRBJ2-1): DTGVSQNPRHKITKRGQNVTFRCDPISEHNRLYWYRQTLGQGPEFLTYFQNEAQLEKSRLLSDRFSAERPKGSFSTLEIQRTEQGDSAMYLCASSPYNEQFFGPGTRLTVL.

This chain joins TRBV18 and TRBJ1-1; weak D call: TRBD1 (5 bases). Germline loops: CDR1 KGHSH, CDR2 LQKENI. V lost 2 bases to trimming and J lost 0 bases, with 13 bases between them. The CDR3 has 16 amino acids. The CDR3 reads CASSPSWGGMNTEAFF. Here the CDR3 DNA reads TGTGCCAGCTCACCAAGCTGGGGGGGTATGAACACTGAAGCTTTCTTT.

The rearrangement links TRBV19 to TRBJ1-1; 7 bases fit TRBD1. Germline loops: CDR1 LNHDA, CDR2 SQIVND (reference sequence). J was trimmed by 2 bases and V by 6 bases; bases with no gene match: 9. There are 15 residues in the CDR3. In nucleotides, the CDR3 is TGTGCCAGTAGACAAAGACAGGGTGGCAACACTGAAGCTTTCTTT. Amino acid sequence: CASRQRQGGNTEAFF.

The chain recombines TRBV18 with TRBJ2-7; 7 bases fit TRBD1. CDR1 is KGHSH, CDR2 LQKENI, per germline. The CDR3 loop spans 14 amino acids. The V and J ends lost 0 bases and 1 base, in that order; junction bases with no gene match: 0. The CDR3 here is CASSPPGQSYEQYF. The CDR3 region has the DNA TGTGCCAGCTCACCACCGGGACAGTCCTACGAGCAGTACTTC. The full variable domain, with the rest looked up from reference TRBV18 and TRBJ2-7, is NAGVMQNPRHLVRRRGQEARLRCSPMKGHSHVYWYRQLPEEGLKFMVYLQKENIIDESGMPKERFSAEFPKEGPSILRIQQVVRGDSAAYFCASSPPGQSYEQYFGPGTRLTVT.

The J gene is TRBJ2-7, the V gene TRBV4-1, with D perhaps matching TRBD1 (5 bases). V gave up 2 bases and J gave up 5 bases, with 13 bases separating them. The germline CDR1 and CDR2 sequences are MGHRA and YSYEKL. The CDR3 length is 14 residues. CDR3 sequence reads: CASSQLGPPHEQYF. DNA for the CDR3: TGCGCCAGCAGCCAATTGGGGCCTCCGCACGAGCAGTACTTC.

V gene TRBV5-4 combines with J gene TRBJ2-2; 12 bases match TRBD2. Germline lookup yields CDR1 SGHNT and CDR2 YYREEE (reference sequence). V lost 4 bases, J lost 2 bases, and 6 bases stayed unmatched. This CDR3 region has 17 residues. The CDR3 coding sequence is TGTGCCAGCAGCCCGGGACTAGCGGGCTTTAACACCGGGGAGCTGTTTTTT. Translated: CASSPGLAGFNTGELFF.

This chain uses TRBV6-6 with TRBJ1-1; D ambiguous. Trimming pared 4 bases from V and 9 bases from J, leaving 12 bases between. Per the germline V gene, CDR1 is MNHNY and CDR2 is SVGAGI (reference sequence). This CDR3 comprises 12 residues. The CDR3 nucleotides read TGTGCCAGCAGTTCCTCGGCTGGACAAGCTTTCTTT. Amino acid sequence: CASSSSAGQAFF.

This clone was detected once. The rearrangement uses TRBV2 and TRBJ2-5; 16 bases agree with TRBD2. Germline V gives CDR1 SNHLY, CDR2 FYNNEI. There are 16 residues in the CDR3. The V segment lost 6 bases and the J segment 5 bases; nucleotides outside the gene matches: 6. The CDR3 spells CASRVGLAGGPETQYF. The CDR3 region has the DNA TGTGCCAGCAGAGTGGGACTAGCGGGGGGGCCCGAGACCCAGTACTTC.

CDR3 sequence (DNA): TGTGCCAGCAGCCCCAGCGTTTGGGAAGGCTACACCTTC. Translation gives CASSPSVWEGYTF. The V and J genes are TRBV7-3 and TRBJ1-2; D is ambiguous. The germline gives CDR1 SGHTA, CDR2 FQGTGA. The V and J ends lost 5 bases and 8 bases respectively, with 15 bases between them. The CDR3 has 13 amino acids.

This clone was seen once. The chain links TRBV5-1 to TRBJ2-2; 9 nucleotides agree with TRBD1. There are 15 residues in the CDR3. J gave up 4 bases and V 5 bases, and 6 bases lay outside the gene matches. CDR1 is SGHRS, CDR2 YFSETQ, per germline. This chain's CDR3 is CASRSGQGATGELFF. CDR3 bases: TGCGCCAGCAGGTCGGGACAGGGAGCCACCGGGGAGCTGTTTTTT. The whole variable domain, remainder taken from reference TRBV5-1 and TRBJ2-2, is KAGVTQTPRYLIKTRGQQVTLSCSPISGHRSVSWYQQTPGQGLQFLFEYFSETQRNKGNFPGRFSGRQFSNSRSEMNVSTLELGDSALYLCASRSGQGATGELFFGEGSRLTVL.

This sequence joins TRBV5-1 and TRBJ1-1; tentatively, D is TRBD1 (5 bases). The germline gives CDR1 SGHRS, CDR2 YFSETQ. This CDR3 contains 15 residues. V was pared by 1 base and J by 1 base, with 11 bases between. Here the CDR3 reads CASSLMGLRNTEAFF. DNA for the CDR3: TGCGCCAGCAGCTTGATGGGACTGAGGAACACTGAAGCTTTCTTT. Combining the CDR3 with reference TRBV5-1 and TRBJ1-1 gives the whole variable domain KAGVTQTPRYLIKTRGQQVTLSCSPISGHRSVSWYQQTPGQGLQFLFEYFSETQRNKGNFPGRFSGRQFSNSRSEMNVSTLELGDSALYLCASSLMGLRNTEAFFGQGTRLTVV.

The count of this clone is one. The chain links TRBV10-1 to TRBJ2-2; TRBD1 aligns across 8 bases. Trimming cost V 10 bases and J 4 bases; bases outside gene matches: 5. This CDR3 contains 13 residues. Germline CDR1 WNHNN, CDR2 SYGVQD (reference sequence). The CDR3 nucleotides read TGCGCCAAAGGGACAGGCGGCACCGGGGAGCTGTTTTTT. Protein product: CAKGTGGTGELFF.

The V call is TRBV5-4, the J call TRBJ2-5; D is unresolved. Trimming cost V 2 bases and J 4 bases, with 15 bases left between them. The CDR3 spans 15 residues. CDR1 is SGHNT, CDR2 YYREEE, per germline (reference sequence). The CDR3: CASSLSGPTRETQYF. The CDR3 DNA reads as TGTGCCAGCAGCTTATCCGGGCCCACCAGAGAGACCCAGTACTTC.

The J gene is TRBJ2-7, the V gene TRBV4-2; 9 bases map to TRBD1. Per the germline V gene, CDR1 is LGHNA and CDR2 is YNFKEQ. The CDR3 runs to 14 residues. V was clipped by 3 bases and J by 3 bases; unmatched bases: 3. The CDR3: CASSQEDRGYEQYF. DNA for the CDR3: TGTGCCAGCAGCCAGGAGGACAGGGGCTACGAGCAGTACTTC.

The rearrangement joins TRBV4-1 to TRBJ2-2, with D unresolved. The CDR3 consists of 16 residues. Germline V CDR1 and CDR2: MGHRA, YSYEKL. V dropped 4 bases and J dropped 4 bases, with 16 bases sitting between them. The CDR3 coding sequence is TGCGCCAGCAGCCCAGTGGCTTCAGCAACCACCGGGGAGCTGTTTTTT. Translating gives CASSPVASATTGELFF.

The CDR3: CASSDPKGGGADNEQFF. CDR3 coding DNA: TGTGCCAGCAGTGACCCCAAGGGCGGGGGGGCAGACAATGAGCAGTTCTTC. This chain joins TRBV6-1 and TRBJ2-1; 9 positions agree with TRBD2. The V gene end was trimmed by 3 bases and the J gene end by 5 bases; junction bases not matched to a gene: 11. The CDR3 is 17 residues long. Germline V lookup: CDR1 MNHNS, CDR2 SASEGT.

This chain joins TRBV28 and TRBJ1-1, with D hard to call. The V end was cut by 5 bases, the J end by 1 base, with 14 bases between. Germline loops: CDR1 MDHEN, CDR2 SYDVKM. The CDR3 is made up of 15 amino acids. CDR3 sequence: CASSLMDRPNTEAFF. As DNA, the CDR3 is TGTGCCAGCAGTCTTATGGACCGACCGAACACTGAAGCTTTCTTT.